These 26 T cell receptor beta chains came from one sample sequenced in a study of cytomegalovirus exposure and HLA in healthy donors. Vbeta (60) and Jbeta (13) primers were used in the PCR. The protocol was immunoSEQ multiplex PCR, while the TCRdb copy is restricted to in-frame clones and leaves out a portion. In the table there are around 180,000 clones, approximately 80% of which are singletons. The specimen sequenced was PBMCs. All receptors derive from a woman aged 40 to 49 in good health and CMV-seronegative.

The V and J genes are TRBV2 and TRBJ2-7; 7 nucleotides agree with TRBD1. Germline V gives CDR1 SNHLY, CDR2 FYNNEI. The CDR3 length is 13 residues. The V gene end was trimmed by 5 bases and the J gene end by 5 bases; junction bases not matched to a gene: 6. CDR3 in amino acids: CASSTNRGDEQYV. The CDR3 DNA follows: TGTGCCAGCAGTACCAACAGGGGTGACGAGCAGTACGTC.

V usage is TRBV18 and J usage is TRBJ1-2; D possibly corresponds to TRBD1 (5 bases). Trimming took 2 bases from V and 6 from J, leaving 13 bases between them. The CDR3 totals 14 residues. The germline CDR1 and CDR2 sequences are KGHSH and LQKENI. The CDR3 DNA is TGTGCCAGCTCACCAGCCCTACAGGTACATGGCTACACCTTC. It encodes CASSPALQVHGYTF.

This clone has only a few counts. This chain uses TRBV6-5 with TRBJ1-2; 9 nucleotides align to TRBD1. The V gene end was trimmed by 6 bases and the J gene end by 4 bases; junction bases not matched to a gene: 6. Germline V gene data show CDR1 as MNHEY and CDR2 as SVGAGI. The CDR3 is 14 residues long. CDR3 DNA sequence: TGTGCCAGCAGCGACACAGGGGGCGGCTATGGCTACACCTTC. It specifies CASSDTGGGYGYTF.

The chain links TRBV18 to TRBJ2-2; 7 bases map to TRBD1. Unmatched junction bases numbered 9, after V lost 3 bases and J lost 5 bases. The V gene's germline CDR1 is KGHSH and CDR2 LQKENI. This CDR3 has 16 amino acids. CDR3 residues: CASSPRSGQRTGELFF. DNA for the CDR3: TGTGCCAGCTCACCCCGCTCGGGACAGCGAACCGGGGAGCTGTTTTTT.

CDR3 DNA sequence: TGTGCCAGCAGTTACTTCGCGGGAGGATTCAATGAGCAGTTCTTC. Its protein is CASSYFAGGFNEQFF. This rearrangement joins TRBV6-5 to TRBJ2-1; 8 nucleotides match TRBD2. V lost 1 base and J lost 6; bases outside the gene matches: 5. Germline CDR1 and CDR2: MNHEY and SVGAGI. This CDR3 is 15 amino acids long.

The rearrangement links TRBV6-6 to TRBJ2-1; 8 bases fit TRBD2. The ends lost 0 bases at V and 4 bases at J; junction bases unmatched: 2. The CDR3 length is 15 residues. Germline CDR1 MNHNY, CDR2 SVGAGI (reference sequence). CDR3 nucleotides: TGTGCCAGCAGTTACTCACTAGCGGTATACAATGAGCAGTTCTTC. Protein sequence: CASSYSLAVYNEQFF.

The rearrangement uses TRBV5-1 and TRBJ2-7, with 8 nucleotides matching TRBD1. Unmatched junction bases numbered 4, after V lost 2 bases and J lost 3 bases. The length of the CDR3 is 14 residues. CDR1 and CDR2 from the germline V gene are SGHRS and YFSETQ. The CDR3 region is CASSLQGVNYEQYF. The DNA of the CDR3 is TGCGCCAGCAGCTTACAGGGGGTGAACTACGAGCAGTACTTC. Looking up the rest from reference TRBV5-1 and TRBJ2-7 gives the full variable domain: KAGVTQTPRYLIKTRGQQVTLSCSPISGHRSVSWYQQTPGQGLQFLFEYFSETQRNKGNFPGRFSGRQFSNSRSEMNVSTLELGDSALYLCASSLQGVNYEQYFGPGTRLTVT.

The J gene is TRBJ2-1, the V gene TRBV7-9; 10 positions match TRBD2. This CDR3 comprises 16 residues. V trimming: 8 bases; J trimming: 4 bases; junction bases outside the gene matches: 11. From germline, CDR1 is SEHNR and CDR2 FQNEAQ (reference sequence). The CDR3 region is CASGSSAGGLYNEQFF. The CDR3 nucleotides are TGTGCCAGCGGCAGCTCAGCGGGAGGGCTTTACAATGAGCAGTTCTTC.

The genes are TRBV28 and TRBJ1-1; D remains unclear. Trimming removed 9 bases from V and 4 bases from J, with 15 bases in between. The CDR3 covers 13 residues. Germline CDR1 MDHEN, CDR2 SYDVKM. The CDR3 nucleotides are TGTGCCAGTAACGGCGGAGTATCCACTGAAGCTTTCTTT. Amino acids: CASNGGVSTEAFF.

The V and J genes are TRBV2 and TRBJ2-1; 8 bases line up with TRBD2. V shed 4 bases, J shed 6 bases, and the junction held 5 bases outside the gene matches. Germline V gene sequence: CDR1 SNHLY, CDR2 FYNNEI. The CDR3 is made up of 14 amino acids. CDR3 region: CASSVGTSGNEQFF. Written as DNA, the CDR3 is TGTGCCAGCAGTGTAGGAACTAGCGGCAATGAGCAGTTCTTC.

The sample holds a few counts of this clone. This chain uses TRBV19 with TRBJ1-1, with no clear D. With 6 bases removed from V and 1 base from J, the gap between germline ends came to 9 bases. The CDR3 spans 13 residues. CDR1 and CDR2 from the germline V gene are LNHDA and SQIVND (reference sequence). CDR3: CASSGRPNTEAFF. CDR3 sequence (DNA): TGTGCCAGTAGCGGCAGGCCGAACACTGAAGCTTTCTTT.

This sequence joins TRBV19 and TRBJ2-5; a possible D gene is TRBD1 (5 bases). The end of the DNA aligns better with TRBJ2-7, so the J call may be wrong. In germline, CDR1 is LNHDA, CDR2 SQIVND (reference sequence). The CDR3 covers 11 residues. CDR3 DNA sequence: TGTGCCAGTAGTAAGGGGTACGAGCAGTACTTC. Its protein is CASSKGYEQYF.

The V gene is TRBV10-3, the J gene TRBJ2-2; 9 positions agree with TRBD2. From germline, CDR1 is ENHRY and CDR2 SYGVKD. The CDR3 sequence is 16 residues long. V dropped 3 bases and J dropped 6; count of bases not matched to a gene: 8. CDR3: CAISESPSGIAGELFF. CDR3 DNA sequence: TGTGCCATCAGTGAATCCCCTAGCGGGATCGCCGGGGAGCTGTTTTTT.

This chain connects TRBV7-8 to TRBJ1-2; TRBD1 might be the D (5 bases). There are 14 residues in the CDR3. Germline CDR1 SGHVS, CDR2 FQNEAQ. With 4 bases removed from V and 5 bases from J, the gap between germline ends came to 14 bases. CDR3 residues: CASSSQAGGYGYTF. CDR3 DNA: TGTGCCAGCAGCTCCCAAGCTGGGGGGTATGGCTACACCTTC.

The chain carries TRBV10-3 and TRBJ1-3, with 7 bases matching TRBD1. J gave up 4 bases and V 3 bases, and 9 bases lay outside the gene matches. Germline CDR1 ENHRY, CDR2 SYGVKD. This CDR3 contains 16 residues. CDR3 region: CAISERLGTVGNTIYF. CDR3 nucleotides: TGTGCCATCAGTGAAAGACTAGGGACAGTCGGAAACACCATATATTTT.

The chain carries TRBV5-1 and TRBJ2-1, with D unresolved. CDR3 size: 12 residues. Germline CDR1 and CDR2: SGHRS and YFSETQ. V gave up 0 bases and J gave up 7 bases, with 5 bases separating them. The CDR3 sequence is CASSLANNEQFF. The DNA for the CDR3 is TGCGCCAGCAGCTTGGCCAATAATGAGCAGTTCTTC.

This clone turned up a few times. V usage is TRBV5-4 and J usage is TRBJ2-2; D remains ambiguous. Germline V gene sequence: CDR1 SGHNT, CDR2 YYREEE (reference sequence). The CDR3 contains 14 residues. With 4 bases removed from V and 3 bases from J, the gap between germline ends came to 10 bases. Written as DNA, the CDR3 is TGTGCCAGCAGCCCACCTATTTACACCGGGGAGCTGTTTTTT. Protein sequence: CASSPPIYTGELFF. Drawing the rest from reference TRBV5-4 and TRBJ2-2, the complete variable domain is ETGVTQSPTHLIKTRGQQVTLRCSSQSGHNTVSWYQQALGQGPQFIFQYYREEENGRGNFPPRFSGLQFPNYSSELNVNALELDDSALYLCASSPPIYTGELFFGEGSRLTVL.

The genes are TRBV30 and TRBJ2-5; D may be TRBD2 (6 bases). Germline CDR1 GTSNPN, CDR2 SVGIG (reference sequence). The ends were cut back, 0 bases at V and 4 bases at J, with 27 bases in the middle. CDR3 size: 19 residues. The DNA for the CDR3 is TGTGCCTGGAGTGTACTGTCTCCGGGAGTTGTATTAGAAGGAGAGACCCAGTACTTC. The encoded protein is CAWSVLSPGVVLEGETQYF.

The V call is TRBV21-1, the J call TRBJ1-5; the D call TRBD1 from the table was never checked on the DNA. TRBV21-1 is given as a pseudogene. The CDR3 is made up of 17 amino acids. CDR3 bases: TGTGCCAGCAGCAAAGTCGGAGAGGACAGCTTTAATCAGCCCCAGCATTTT. It translates to CASSKVGEDSFNQPQHF.

This chain joins TRBV5-1 and TRBJ1-4; D might be TRBD1 (5 bases). Germline CDR1 SGHRS, CDR2 YFSETQ. The CDR3 contains 15 residues. The V end was cut by 0 bases, the J end by 7 bases, with 13 bases between. The CDR3 loop is CASSLEGHETEKLFF. The CDR3, as DNA: TGCGCCAGCAGCTTGGAAGGACACGAGACTGAAAAACTGTTTTTT. The variable domain in full, with the rest retrieved from reference TRBV5-1 and TRBJ1-4, is KAGVTQTPRYLIKTRGQQVTLSCSPISGHRSVSWYQQTPGQGLQFLFEYFSETQRNKGNFPGRFSGRQFSNSRSEMNVSTLELGDSALYLCASSLEGHETEKLFFGSGTQLSVL.

The chain combines TRBV7-2 with TRBJ2-7, with unresolved D. Germline V gene lookup returns CDR1 SGHTA and CDR2 FQGNSA. CDR3 length: 14 residues. V shed 3 bases and J shed 4 bases, with 13 bases lying between them. The CDR3 loop is CASSFSSPSYEQYF. CDR3 DNA: TGTGCCAGCAGCTTTTCTAGTCCCTCTTACGAGCAGTACTTC.

The chain employs TRBV7-2 and TRBJ1-3, with D unclear. Deletions cut 4 bases from V and 0 bases from J, with 7 bases between. The CDR3 contains 14 residues. The germline V gene has CDR1 SGHTA and CDR2 FQGNSA. For the CDR3, the DNA is TGTGCCAGCAGCTACCTAATCTCTGGAAACACCATATATTTT. It codes for CASSYLISGNTIYF. The whole variable domain, filled in from reference TRBV7-2 and TRBJ1-3, reads GAGVSQSPSNKVTEKGKDVELRCDPISGHTALYWYRQSLGQGLEFLIYFQGNSAPDKSGLPSDRFSAERTGGSVSTLTIQRTQQEDSAVYLCASSYLISGNTIYFGEGSWLTVV.

This clone was seen a few times. The rearrangement uses TRBV7-2 and TRBJ2-3, with TRBD2 identical over 9 bases. Germline V gene lookup returns CDR1 SGHTA and CDR2 FQGNSA. This CDR3 is 17 amino acids long. The V and J ends lost 1 base and 0 bases, in that order; junction bases with no gene match: 5. CDR3 residues: CASSLDFSGGSTDTQYF. The CDR3 bases are TGTGCCAGCAGCTTAGATTTTAGCGGGGGTAGCACAGATACGCAGTATTTT.

V is TRBV19 and J is TRBJ1-5, with D perhaps TRBD1 (6 bases). CDR3 length: 16 residues. Trimming removed 10 bases at V and 6 bases at J, with 25 bases between. Germline CDR1 reads LNHDA; CDR2 reads SQIVND (reference sequence). CDR3 amino acids: CATATRGRGAGQPQHF. CDR3 DNA sequence: TGTGCCACTGCTACCCGAGGCAGGGGCGCAGGTCAGCCCCAGCATTTT.

The chain uses TRBV27 and TRBJ2-1, with 10 bases fitting TRBD2. The CDR3 is 14 amino acids. Losses at the gene ends were 6 bases for V and 8 bases for J; bases not matched to a gene: 7. The germline CDR1 and CDR2 sequences are MNHEY and SMNVEV (reference sequence). The CDR3 sequence is CASRLAGLVDEQFF. CDR3 DNA sequence: TGTGCCAGCAGACTAGCGGGGCTCGTCGATGAGCAGTTCTTC.

This rearrangement joins TRBV13 to TRBJ2-5; D possibly corresponds to TRBD1 (6 bases). The V and J ends lost 0 bases and 5 bases respectively, with 10 bases between them. The germline gives CDR1 PRHDT, CDR2 FYEKMQ (reference sequence). The CDR3 has 14 residues. The CDR3 protein is CASSLGQGSETQYF. CDR3 bases: TGTGCCAGCAGCTTAGGACAGGGTTCGGAGACCCAGTACTTC.